These 19 T cell receptor beta chains share one sample of origin, sequenced in a study of beta chain features in type 1 diabetes. Reverse transcribing all isolated RNA meant expressed TCRB transcripts were sequenced. Profiled with immunoSEQ multiplex PCR; TCRdb holds only in-frame clones, not every one. The table shows more than 350,000 clones, with approximately 10% occurring only once. Sequencing was performed on naive CD4+ T cells from blood. The receptors here all came from a woman under 30 in good health.

This clone has just a few counts. V and J are TRBV14 and TRBJ1-6; no clear D gene. Deletions cut 0 bases from V and 10 bases from J, with 13 bases between. CDR3 size: 15 residues. Germline V gene lookup returns CDR1 SGHDN and CDR2 FVKESK. CDR3 in DNA: TGTGCCAGCAGCCAAGATCACCTAATCGGATCACCCCTCCACTTT. It specifies CASSQDHLIGSPLHF.

In regard to this clone: Other DNA sequences within the sample encode an identical CDR3. The rearrangement links TRBV29-1 to TRBJ2-1; D is ambiguous. In germline, CDR1 is SQVTM, CDR2 ANQGSEA. This CDR3 has 14 residues. V gave up 3 bases and J gave up 0 bases, with 9 bases separating them. The DNA of the CDR3 is TGCAGCGTTGACCCCGGTAGCTCCTACAATGAGCAGTTCTTC. It specifies CSVDPGSSYNEQFF.

The rearrangement uses TRBV9 and TRBJ1-2; D not certain. Germline CDR1 reads SGDLS; CDR2 reads YYNGEE. The ends were cut back, 3 bases at V and 1 base at J, with 16 bases in the middle. The CDR3 has 16 amino acids. For the CDR3, the DNA is TGTGCCAGCAGCGCCGTCGGCCACAGAGGTAACTATGGCTACACCTTC. This gives the protein CASSAVGHRGNYGYTF.

V usage is TRBV21-1 and J usage is TRBJ2-4. TRBV21-1 is noted as a pseudogene. There are 16 residues in the CDR3. CDR3 in amino acids: CASSLLTPFWKNIQYF. The CDR3 DNA follows: TGTGCCAGCAGTCTACTGACGCCATTTTGGAAAAACATTCAGTACTTC.

This clone was found a few times. The chain couples TRBV28 to TRBJ2-5, with a weak D call TRBD1 (6 bases). CDR3 size: 13 residues. The germline V and J ends were trimmed by 7 bases and 5 bases, with 14 bases remaining between them. Germline V lookup: CDR1 MDHEN, CDR2 SYDVKM. The CDR3 nucleotides are TGTGCCAGCATTGCAGGGGTTGGGGAGACCCAGTACTTC. Translation gives CASIAGVGETQYF.

The chain is built from TRBV6-6 and TRBJ1-2; 7 bases match TRBD1. The CDR3 has 13 amino acids. CDR1 is MNHNY, CDR2 SVGAGI, per germline (reference sequence). Trimming cost V 6 bases and J 6 bases; bases outside gene matches: 7. The chain's CDR3 is CASRLTGTNGYTF. The DNA for the CDR3 is TGTGCCAGCAGACTGACAGGGACAAATGGCTACACCTTC.

This clone was seen a few times. V usage is TRBV7-9 and J usage is TRBJ1-2; D is unresolved. Germline V gene data show CDR1 as SEHNR and CDR2 as FQNEAQ (reference sequence). The V gene lost 2 bases and the J gene lost 3 bases, with 10 bases spanning the gap. The CDR3 contains 14 residues. The CDR3 sequence is CASSLTGFDYGYTF. The CDR3 region has the DNA TGTGCCAGCAGCTTAACCGGGTTTGACTATGGCTACACCTTC.

The rearrangement uses TRBV28 and TRBJ2-6; D possibly corresponds to TRBD1 (5 bases). CDR1 MDHEN and CDR2 SYDVKM come from the germline V gene. The CDR3 spans 16 residues. Trimming cost V 5 bases and J 0 bases, with 11 bases left between them. CDR3 sequence (DNA): TGTGCCAGCAGTCCGGCAGGGTTCTCTGGGGCCAACGTCCTGACTTTC. Encoded protein: CASSPAGFSGANVLTF.

The chain combines TRBV14 with TRBJ1-6; a weak D match, TRBD1 (6 bases). Trimming took 0 bases from V and 7 from J, leaving 10 bases between them. The CDR3 loop spans 15 amino acids. CDR1 is SGHDN and CDR2 is FVKESK in the germline V gene. CDR3 in DNA: TGTGCCAGCAGCCAAGATATCACAGGGAATTCACCCCTCCACTTT. The encoded protein is CASSQDITGNSPLHF.

This clone has more than one count but fewer than ten. The chain links TRBV9 to TRBJ2-7; weak D call: TRBD1 (7 bases). Germline CDR1 and CDR2: SGDLS and YYNGEE. The V end was cut by 4 bases, the J end by 0 bases, with 14 bases between. This CDR3 contains 15 residues. As DNA, the CDR3 is TGTGCCAGCAGCCCCCAGGGGGGAAGCTCCTACGAGCAGTACTTC. Translated: CASSPQGGSSYEQYF.

This chain uses TRBV5-1 with TRBJ2-1; possibly TRBD2 for D (5 bases). The germline V and J ends were trimmed by 1 base and 0 bases, with 14 bases remaining between them. The CDR3 contains 17 residues. Germline V lookup: CDR1 SGHRS, CDR2 YFSETQ. The CDR3 loop reads CASSLNSLANSYNEQFF. The CDR3 DNA reads TGCGCCAGCAGCTTGAATAGTCTAGCTAACTCCTACAATGAGCAGTTCTTC.

This clone was detected a few times. The V and J genes are TRBV5-1 and TRBJ2-1; no clear D gene. Germline assignment: CDR1 SGHRS and CDR2 YFSETQ. The CDR3 length is 16 residues. V was cut by 1 base and J by 3 bases, with 14 bases left in between. The CDR3 region is CASSLLTATIYNEQFF. CDR3 coding DNA: TGCGCCAGCAGCTTGCTAACGGCAACCATCTACAATGAGCAGTTCTTC.

This clone was picked up a small number of times. This chain uses TRBV28 with TRBJ2-7, with D perhaps TRBD1 (6 bases). The CDR3 sequence is 15 residues long. The germline CDR1 and CDR2 sequences are MDHEN and SYDVKM. The V gene lost 6 bases and the J gene lost 2 bases, with 17 bases spanning the gap. As DNA, the CDR3 is TGTGCCAGCAGCACATCCGCGAAGGGGGCCTACGAGCAGTACGTC. Residues: CASSTSAKGAYEQYV.

The CDR3 region is CASSVAGGSGKTQYF. CDR3 nucleotide sequence: TGTGCCAGCAGCGTAGCTGGTGGGAGTGGAAAGACCCAGTACTTC. J is TRBJ2-5 and V is TRBV9; D perhaps matches TRBD2 (5 bases). Germline V gene data show CDR1 as SGDLS and CDR2 as YYNGEE. The CDR3 loop spans 15 amino acids. The ends were cut back, 0 bases at V and 6 bases at J, with 15 bases in the middle.

V gene TRBV7-2 combines with J gene TRBJ2-1; either TRBD1 or TRBD2 may fit D (5 bases each). The CDR3 is 13 residues long. The germline V gene encodes CDR1 SGHTA and CDR2 FQGNSA. Trimming shortened V by 2 bases and J by 9 bases, and 11 bases separated the two germline ends. CDR3 residues: CASSLNMGREQFF. The CDR3 DNA follows: TGTGCCAGCAGCTTAAACATGGGACGTGAGCAGTTCTTC.

The V and J genes are TRBV9 and TRBJ2-3, with 7 nucleotides matching TRBD1. The CDR3 is 15 amino acids. Per germline, CDR1 SGDLS and CDR2 YYNGEE. Trimming cost V 2 bases and J 7 bases; bases outside gene matches: 10. The CDR3 reads CASSVRTGTANTQYF. The CDR3 DNA reads as TGTGCCAGCAGCGTCAGGACAGGCACGGCGAATACGCAGTATTTT.

In the case of this clone: The sample contains more than one DNA sequence encoding this CDR3. The J gene is TRBJ1-2, the V gene TRBV18, with D maybe TRBD1 (5 bases). The CDR3 has 15 residues. Per the germline V gene, CDR1 is KGHSH and CDR2 is LQKENI. The V end lost 3 bases, the J end lost 0 bases, and 11 bases lay between the germline ends. CDR3 in amino acids: CASSPTGTANYGYTF. DNA of the CDR3: TGTGCCAGCTCACCTACCGGGACGGCTAACTATGGCTACACCTTC.

Only a few counts were recorded for this clone. The V call is TRBV29-1, the J call TRBJ2-5, with D possibly called TRBD1 or TRBD2 (5 bases each). This CDR3 spans 12 amino acids. Germline V lookup: CDR1 SQVTM, CDR2 ANQGSEA. V dropped 1 base and J dropped 5 bases, with 8 bases sitting between them. CDR3 bases: TGCAGCGTTGAAGGGGGCGGGGAGACCCAGTACTTC. This translates into CSVEGGGETQYF.

The gene calls are TRBV4-1 and TRBJ2-7; D is perhaps TRBD2 (5 bases). From germline, CDR1 is MGHRA and CDR2 YSYEKL. The CDR3 is 16 residues long. V was clipped by 3 bases and J by 5 bases, with 20 bases between them. The CDR3 loop reads CASSQAERGRWDEQYF. The CDR3 DNA is TGCGCCAGCAGCCAGGCCGAACGGGGTCGATGGGACGAGCAGTACTTC.